What follows is one T cell receptor beta chain and its context. The antigen remains unidentified. Germline loops: CDR1 SNHLY, CDR2 FYNNEI. The CDR3 totals 12 residues. Trimming took off 7 bases at V and 4 bases at J, with 11 bases between the two ends. The data were taken from a study of graft-versus-host responses after intestinal transplantation. For the study at large: Recipients had transplants, and these were multivisceral, liver-intestinal, or isolated intestinal. Recipients were all induced with anti-thymocyte globulin, then given tacrolimus and steroids for 3 to 4 years. Regarding the study as a whole: HvG clone declines early post-transplant were associated with peak circulating GvH levels. High graft-versus-host to host-versus-graft clonal ratios were seen in allografts of patients with graft-donor T cell macrochimerism.

Graft samples were processed, releasing intraepithelial and lamina propria lymphocytes. Produced via immunoSEQ multiplex PCR; TCRdb's table is partial and in-frame only. In the table there are 15,000 to 20,000 clones, approximately 80% of which are singletons. The origin of this receptor is a human patient who received an intestinal transplant, so some T cells may come from the graft donor. This specimen consisted of ileum tissue, obtained approximately 110 days after intestinal transplant. The chain combines TRBV2 with TRBJ2-7; TRBD1 or TRBD2 may be the D gene (5 bases each). The chain's CDR3 is CASKSGRYEQYF. DNA for the CDR3: TGTGCCAGCAAGTCGGGACGGTACGAGCAGTACTTC.